A single T cell receptor (beta chain) is shown here with its context. Antigen unknown. This entry is derived from a study of regulatory T cells in long-lasting Graves disease. The overall study: Graves' cases, newly diagnosed, had used antithyroid drugs under 3 months. General observations from the study: The study found lower TCR diversity in persistent Graves' patients than in newly diagnosed ones.

Arm-PCR of CDR3 regions and iRepertoire HTBI primers were used to build TCR beta libraries. Using its own MiXCR run on the multiplex PCR reads, TCRdb lists one record per CDR3 protein. The sample holds approximately 490,000 distinct CDR3 sequences, 15% to 20% seen once. The V gene end was trimmed by 0 bases and the J gene end by 14 bases; junction bases not matched to a gene: 11. The CDR3 runs to 14 residues. Per germline, CDR1 SGHDT and CDR2 YYEEEE. The time point was: newly diagnosed GD, antithyroid drugs for less than 3 months. The TCR library was made from RNA that had been extracted from PBMCs in TRIzol. This sample was shared with a second study, whose subject was T cells in Graves' hyperthyroidism and ophthalmopathy. That paper adds: First-round RT-PCR of the TCR CDR3 relied on the HTBI primer set. The authors' 13 V-J model separated ophthalmopathy from stable hyperthyroidism.

This clonotype was obtained from a middle-aged man with Graves disease. The rearrangement joins TRBV5-6 to TRBJ2-3; 8 nucleotides match TRBD2. The sequenced sample was peripheral blood mononuclear cells (PBMCs), obtained at new diagnosis, from a patient treated with antithyroid drugs. The CDR3 DNA reads TGTGCCAGCAGCTTGGGAGCGGGGGTGCCCTCCCCGTATTTT. Protein product: CASSLGAGVPSPYF.